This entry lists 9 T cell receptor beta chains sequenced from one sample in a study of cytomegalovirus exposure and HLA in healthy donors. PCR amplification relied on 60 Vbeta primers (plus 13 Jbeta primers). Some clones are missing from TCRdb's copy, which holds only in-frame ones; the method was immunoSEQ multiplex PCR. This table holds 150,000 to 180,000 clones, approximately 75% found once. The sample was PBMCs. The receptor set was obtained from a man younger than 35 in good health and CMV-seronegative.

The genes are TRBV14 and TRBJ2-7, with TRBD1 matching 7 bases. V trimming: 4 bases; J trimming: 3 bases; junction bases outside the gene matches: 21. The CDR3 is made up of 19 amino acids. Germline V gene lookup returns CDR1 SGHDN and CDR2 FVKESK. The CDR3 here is CASSPSAETGSLRFYEQYF. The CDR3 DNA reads TGTGCCAGCAGCCCATCGGCCGAGACAGGGAGTCTACGCTTCTACGAGCAGTACTTC.

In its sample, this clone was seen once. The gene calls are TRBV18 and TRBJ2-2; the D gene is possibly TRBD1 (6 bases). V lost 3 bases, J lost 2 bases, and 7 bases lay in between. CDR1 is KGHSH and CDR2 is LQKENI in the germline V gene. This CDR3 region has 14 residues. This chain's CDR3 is CASSPDSNTGELFF. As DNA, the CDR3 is TGTGCCAGCTCACCGGACAGTAACACCGGGGAGCTGTTTTTT.

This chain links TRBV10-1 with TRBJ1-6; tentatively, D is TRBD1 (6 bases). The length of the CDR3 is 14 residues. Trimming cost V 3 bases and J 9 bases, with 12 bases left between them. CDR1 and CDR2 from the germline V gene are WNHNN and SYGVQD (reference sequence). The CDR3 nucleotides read TGCGCCAGCAGTGATTTTACAGGGCGTTCACCCCTCCACTTT. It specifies CASSDFTGRSPLHF.

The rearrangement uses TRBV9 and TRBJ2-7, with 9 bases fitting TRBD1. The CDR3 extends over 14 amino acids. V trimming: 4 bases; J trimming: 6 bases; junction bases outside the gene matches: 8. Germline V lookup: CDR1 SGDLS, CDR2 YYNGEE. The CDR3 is CASSSSNRGPEQYF. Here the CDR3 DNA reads TGTGCCAGCAGCTCCTCAAACAGGGGGCCCGAGCAGTACTTC.

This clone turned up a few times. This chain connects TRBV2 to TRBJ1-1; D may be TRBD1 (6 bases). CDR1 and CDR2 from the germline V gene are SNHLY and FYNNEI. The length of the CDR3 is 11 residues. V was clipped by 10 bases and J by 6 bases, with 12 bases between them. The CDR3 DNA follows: TGTGCCACAGGACAGACCTCTGAAGCTTTCTTT. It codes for CATGQTSEAFF. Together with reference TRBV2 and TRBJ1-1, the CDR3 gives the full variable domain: EPEVTQTPSHQVTQMGQEVILRCVPISNHLYFYWYRQILGQKVEFLVSFYNNEISEKSEIFDDQFSVERPDGSNFTLKIRSTKLEDSAMYFCATGQTSEAFFGQGTRLTVV.

The CDR3 DNA reads TGTGCCAGCAGCTCAGGACAGGGGAGCACCGGGGAGCTGTTTTTT. Encoded protein: CASSSGQGSTGELFF. The V gene is TRBV7-9, the J gene TRBJ2-2; 9 bases agree with TRBD1. Germline V gene lookup returns CDR1 SEHNR and CDR2 FQNEAQ (reference sequence). Trimming cost V 4 bases and J 4 bases; bases outside gene matches: 4. The CDR3 contains 15 residues.

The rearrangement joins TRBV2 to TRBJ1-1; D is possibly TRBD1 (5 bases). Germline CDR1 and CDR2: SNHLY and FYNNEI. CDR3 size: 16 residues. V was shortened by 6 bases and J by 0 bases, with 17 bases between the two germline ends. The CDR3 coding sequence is TGTGCCAGCAGCGAGGGACCGGGGGTATTGAACACTGAAGCTTTCTTT. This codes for CASSEGPGVLNTEAFF.

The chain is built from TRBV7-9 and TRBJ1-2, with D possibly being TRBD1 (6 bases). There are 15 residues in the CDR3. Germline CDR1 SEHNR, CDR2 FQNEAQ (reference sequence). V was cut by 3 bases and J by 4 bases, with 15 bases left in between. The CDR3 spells CASSFTGLYSYGYTF. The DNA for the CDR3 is TGTGCCAGCAGCTTTACAGGGTTGTATAGCTATGGCTACACCTTC.

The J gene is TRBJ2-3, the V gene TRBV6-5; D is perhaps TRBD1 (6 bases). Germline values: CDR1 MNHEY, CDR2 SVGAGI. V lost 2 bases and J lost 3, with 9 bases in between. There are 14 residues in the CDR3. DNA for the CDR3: TGTGCCAGCAGTTACACAGGGATAACAGATACGCAGTATTTT. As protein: CASSYTGITDTQYF.